This is a list of T cell receptor beta chains from one sample in a study of early stage breast cancer tumors. This table comes from immunoSEQ multiplex PCR, and its TCRdb copy is limited to in-frame clones, with some not included. The sample has about 8,400 clones, roughly 80% seen once. The sequenced sample was normal breast tissue next to the tumor. The receptors were sampled from a person aged 55 to 69 with breast cancer. Each CDR3 is given with its conserved first and last residue.

J gene	CDR3 length	V gene	CDR3 protein
TRBJ2-4	16	TRBV5-6	CASSLVQAGAKNIQYF
TRBJ2-3	19	TRBV7-9	CASSSPDGGTAASRDTQYF
TRBJ2-7	11	TRBV30	CAWSDFYEQYF
TRBJ2-1	15	TRBV29-1	CSVEPSDRGNNEQFF
TRBJ1-2	15	TRBV5-4	CASSLFPGGNYGYTF
TRBJ1-5	14	TRBV28	CASRRGGSAQPQHF
TRBJ1-5	15	TRBV5-6	CASSFYSGVEQPQHF
TRBJ1-5	16	TRBV19	CASSTGTGYSNQPQHF
TRBJ2-7	15	TRBV6-6	CASSTDRGAPYEQYF
TRBJ2-3	17	TRBV7-6	CASSNDLDGGRGDTQYF
TRBJ2-5	17	TRBV7-2	CASSLVGLAGPQETQYF
TRBJ1-2	18	TRBV7-9	CASSSKTSRQGRFDGYTF
TRBJ1-2	14	TRBV18	CASSPPWDFDGYTF
TRBJ2-1	9	TRBV11-2	CASSSDPFF
TRBJ1-2	15	TRBV9	CASSPPSRINYGYTF
TRBJ2-2	14	TRBV27	CASSLERRGGELFF
TRBJ1-1	12	TRBV6-6	CASSQTGTEAFF
TRBJ1-3	14	TRBV19	CASSIRGTGNTIYF
TRBJ1-1	14	TRBV2	CASSKGQGATEAFF
TRBJ2-1	15	TRBV11-2	CASSRSGRVGNEQFF
TRBJ2-2	16	TRBV7-9	CASSFLAGRNTGELFF
TRBJ2-1	15	TRBV7-2	CASSLGSVGLDEQFF
TRBJ2-2	15	TRBV7-6	CASTPAGRAVGELFF
TRBJ2-2	16	TRBV5-4	CASSPPLAGRTGELFF
TRBJ1-2	15	TRBV6-5	CASSYSGQGASLYTF
TRBJ1-5	14	TRBV18	CASSPPGQVGPQHF
TRBJ1-4	15	TRBV6-1	CASSDGGAFNEKLFF
TRBJ1-2	15	TRBV15	CATSREAGESYGYTF
TRBJ2-7	13	TRBV27	CASSPLGADEQYF
TRBJ2-1	13	TRBV13	CAAGRPGSNEQFF
TRBJ2-1	14	TRBV19	CASSIGGGYNEQFF
TRBJ2-2	14	TRBV10-3	CAIRSGGAVGELFF
TRBJ2-2	16	TRBV5-1	CASSAGTSRNTGELFF
TRBJ2-7	13	TRBV19	CASSIRDGYEQYF
TRBJ1-6	14	TRBV25-1	CASSQTGESSPLHF
TRBJ2-5	14	TRBV30	CAWIRAGHQETQYF
TRBJ2-5	13	TRBV7-9	CASSLEGVETQYF
TRBJ2-3	13	TRBV6-4	CASSLQTTDTQYF
TRBJ1-6	14	TRBV7-9	CASSFFGLASPLHF
TRBJ1-1	14	TRBV10-3	CATIRQGSNTEAFF
TRBJ1-6	16	TRBV11-2	CASSLFITGPGSPLHF
TRBJ2-2	15	TRBV6-1	CASNQPGQDTGELFF
TRBJ1-2	17	TRBV5-4	CASSLDGTGGGVGGYTF
TRBJ1-6	16	TRBV19	CASRNLKTGSNSPLHF
TRBJ1-1	10	TRBV19	CASLRAEAFF
TRBJ2-7	11	TRBV20-1	CSMDRVDEQYF
TRBJ2-7	15	TRBV4-1	CASSQGDASGYEQYF